The TCR beta chain under discussion was sequenced for a study of beta chain features in type 1 diabetes (dated by TCRdb to 2017 to 2018). For the study in its entirety: Patients and healthy donors did not differ in mean age, gender distribution, total cell number or subset yield. A total of about 100,000,000 sorted cells were examined across all samples, and RNA yield correlated strongly with the number of cells per subset. The study compared the TCRB repertoires of sorted circulating CD4+ T cell subsets in recently diagnosed type 1 diabetes patients with those in matched healthy donors. Regulatory and stem cell-like memory subsets were obtained from only 8 patients and about 8 healthy donors, while naive and central memory subsets were obtained from all 30 or so donors.

What the research found in general, with its limitations: In all four CD4+ subsets, TCRB CDR3 length was moderately but significantly shorter in type 1 diabetes patients. The naive, central memory and regulatory TCRB repertoires appeared to resemble one another more closely among patients than among healthy donors. Shorter templates might have been favored by PCR, but patient and control samples were amplified and corrected together, so both groups would have been affected equally by any skew. Because cDNA rather than genomic DNA was sequenced, highly expressing activated cells could have been over-represented, although no difference in activation and CD3 levels was found between groups. Fewer insertions and more nucleotide deletions at VDJ recombination sites were observed in patients with type 1 diabetes, implying thymic rearrangement abnormalities. HLA sub-analyses involved small numbers of individuals, so any influence of HLA type on TCRB rearrangement remained unresolved.

This clone was found a few times. No cognate antigen has been identified for it. The record has no base qualities; no much larger clone is one base away. The entire isolated RNA was reverse transcribed using the High Capacity cDNA Reverse Transcription Kit, and thus expressed TCRB transcripts were sequenced. Deep immunoSEQ sequencing was performed on naive, central memory and regulatory T cell samples, with an average of around 3.4 million total reads per sample. After sorted cells were lysed in RLT buffer, RNA was extracted with DNase-treated RNeasy Micro or Mini kits, with the choice depending on cell number. Each cell subset was processed on its own to prevent cross-contamination, while patient and healthy donor samples were processed together. The immunoSEQ multiplex PCR was used to amplify TCRB sequences from cDNA, yielding 87-bp fragments that span the CDR3 region. Sequencing of the amplicons was done on the Illumina HiSeq platform. The authors' analysis ran thus. PCR bias was corrected computationally using synthetic template baselines, and reads within Hamming distance 2 were collapsed, with unmergeable singletons discarded. Reads were aligned to IMGT to assign V, D and J genes, CDR3 length, and insertions or deletions at six rearrangement sites. Within each subset, clonotype counts were normalized to sorted cell number, and only after that were true diversity and Gini coefficients computed with the tcR R package. Repertoire sharing was quantified using the overlap coefficient calculated on TCRB nucleotide sequences. As a proxy for the pre-selection repertoire, out-of-frame TCRB sequences from naive cells were analyzed. The immuneACCESS repertoire file appears here via TCRdb, limited to in-frame rearrangements. These files lack a portion of the clones; in checked studies, under half of the deficit traces to unresolved V genes, and the cause of the others is not known. The DNA was the basis for D and trimming; V, J and clone size are from that table. This sample is represented by hundreds of thousands of clones; 30% of them were singletons. The ten top clones hold about 0.065% of the sample.

A single peripheral blood draw of around 0.11 L on average was collected from each donor into heparinised tubes. Using a panel that included CD45RO, CCR7, CD25, CD127, CD95 and CD27, naive, central memory, regulatory and stem cell-like memory CD4+ T cells were sorted on a BD FACSAria II. All sorted populations exceeded 95% purity. PBMCs were isolated immediately by Lymphoprep density gradient centrifugation and stained directly without culture. Samples were stained and sorted in pairs, with one healthy donor and one patient per experiment, so that batch effects were minimized. Including cysteine and phenylalanine, the CDR3 has 13 amino acids. Left in the record is the CDR3 DNA by itself, 39 bases read in frame from the first base. The germline V gene specifies SQVTM as CDR1 and ANQGSEA as CDR2. Trimming leaves V shorter by 5 bases and J shorter by 0 bases, with the junction holding 1 base beyond the gene matches.

Recombination joined TRBV29-1 with TRBJ2-4; 7 central bases correspond to TRBD1. The clonotype was recovered from a man aged 18 to 29 in good health. Source material: naive CD4+ T cells from blood. Taken with the paper, the label for cell subset or site translates to: true naive CD4+ T cells. The DNA is as follows: TGCAGCGTTAGGGGGCAAGCCAAAAACATTCAGTACTTC. Its coded protein is CSVRGQAKNIQYF.